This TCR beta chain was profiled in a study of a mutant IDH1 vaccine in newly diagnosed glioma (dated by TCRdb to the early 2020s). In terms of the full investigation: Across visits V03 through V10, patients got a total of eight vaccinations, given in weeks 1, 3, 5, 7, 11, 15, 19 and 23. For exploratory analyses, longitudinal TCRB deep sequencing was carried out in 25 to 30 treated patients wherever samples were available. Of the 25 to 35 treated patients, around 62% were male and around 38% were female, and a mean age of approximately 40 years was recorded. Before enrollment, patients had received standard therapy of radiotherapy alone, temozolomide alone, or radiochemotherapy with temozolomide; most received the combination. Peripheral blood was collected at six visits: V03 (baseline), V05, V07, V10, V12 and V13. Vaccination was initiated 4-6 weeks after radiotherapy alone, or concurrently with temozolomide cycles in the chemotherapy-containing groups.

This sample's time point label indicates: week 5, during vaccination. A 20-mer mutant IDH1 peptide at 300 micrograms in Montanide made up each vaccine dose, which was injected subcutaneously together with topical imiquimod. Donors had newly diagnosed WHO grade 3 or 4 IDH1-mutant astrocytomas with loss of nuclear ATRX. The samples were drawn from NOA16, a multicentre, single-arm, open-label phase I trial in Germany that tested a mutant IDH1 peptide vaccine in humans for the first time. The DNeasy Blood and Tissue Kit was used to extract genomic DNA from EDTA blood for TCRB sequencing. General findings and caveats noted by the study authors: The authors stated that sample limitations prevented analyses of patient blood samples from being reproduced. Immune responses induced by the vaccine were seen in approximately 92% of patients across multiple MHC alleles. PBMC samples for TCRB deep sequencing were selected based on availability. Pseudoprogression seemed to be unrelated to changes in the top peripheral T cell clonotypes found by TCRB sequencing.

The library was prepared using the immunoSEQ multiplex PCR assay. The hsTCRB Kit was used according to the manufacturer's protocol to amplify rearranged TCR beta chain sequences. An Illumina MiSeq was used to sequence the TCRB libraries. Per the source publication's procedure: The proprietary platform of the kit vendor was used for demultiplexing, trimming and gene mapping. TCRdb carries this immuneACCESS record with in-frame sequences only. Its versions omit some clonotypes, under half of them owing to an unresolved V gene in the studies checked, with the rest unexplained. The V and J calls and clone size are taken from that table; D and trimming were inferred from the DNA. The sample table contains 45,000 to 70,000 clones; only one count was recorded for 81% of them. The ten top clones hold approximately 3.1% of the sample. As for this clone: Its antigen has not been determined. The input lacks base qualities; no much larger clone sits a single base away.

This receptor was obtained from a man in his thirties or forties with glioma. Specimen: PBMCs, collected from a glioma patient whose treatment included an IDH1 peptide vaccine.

The CDR3 protein: CASSLVGASEAFF. In nucleotide form, the sequence is TGTGCCAGCAGCTTGGTGGGGGCCTCTGAAGCTTTCTTT. This chain joins TRBV11-3 to TRBJ1-1; a weak D assignment points to TRBD1 (6 bases agree). The CDR3 goes from the cysteine to the phenylalanine over 13 residues. The CDR3 DNA has 39 bases and is translated from base 1. V is clipped by 3 bases and J by 6 bases, and the sequence between their germline boundaries is 11 bases long. Taken from the germline V gene, the CDR1 and CDR2 loops are SGHNT and YENEEA. The entire variable domain, with the stretches around the CDR3 drawn from the reference TRBV11-3 and TRBJ1-1 proteins, is EAGVVQSPRYKIIEKKQPVAFWCNPISGHNTLYWYLQNLGQGPELLIRYENEEAVDDSQLPKDRFSAERLKGVDSTLKIQPAELGDSAVYLCASSLVGASEAFFGQGTRLTVV.